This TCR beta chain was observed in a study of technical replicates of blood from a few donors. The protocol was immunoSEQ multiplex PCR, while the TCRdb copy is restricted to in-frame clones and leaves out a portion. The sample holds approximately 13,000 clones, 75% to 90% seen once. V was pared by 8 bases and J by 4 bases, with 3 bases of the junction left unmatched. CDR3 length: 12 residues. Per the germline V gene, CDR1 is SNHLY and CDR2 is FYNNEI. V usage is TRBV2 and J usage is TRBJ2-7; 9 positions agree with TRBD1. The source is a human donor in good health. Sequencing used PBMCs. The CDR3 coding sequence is TGTGCCAGCGGGGACAGGGTTTACGAGCAGTACTTC. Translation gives CASGDRVYEQYF. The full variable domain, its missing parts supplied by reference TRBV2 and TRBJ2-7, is EPEVTQTPSHQVTQMGQEVILRCVPISNHLYFYWYRQILGQKVEFLVSFYNNEISEKSEIFDDQFSVERPDGSNFTLKIRSTKLEDSAMYFCASGDRVYEQYFGPGTRLTVT.